What follows are 26 T cell receptor beta chains derived from one specimen sequenced in a study of blood T cell repertoires in COVID-19. Method: immunoSEQ multiplex PCR; TCRdb's copy keeps in-frame clones and lacks some. This sample has around 300,000 clones, with 83% found just once. The sequencing sample was made of peripheral blood. The receptor source for this set is a woman aged 45-65 years who had recovered from COVID-19.

This rearrangement joins TRBV2 to TRBJ2-7; 7 bases map to TRBD1. Germline CDR1 reads SNHLY; CDR2 reads FYNNEI. J lost 2 bases, V lost 7 bases, and 8 bases had no gene match. This CDR3 has 14 residues. DNA for the CDR3: TGTGCCAGCACGGTCGGGACAGCCGCCTACGAGCAGTACTTC. It specifies CASTVGTAAYEQYF.

This clone was detected a few times. V and J are TRBV7-9 and TRBJ1-1, with 9 bases that match TRBD1. This CDR3 contains 13 residues. Trimming removed 5 bases from V and 3 bases from J; junction bases left unmatched: 1. Germline V gene lookup returns CDR1 SEHNR and CDR2 FQNEAQ (reference sequence). CDR3 amino acids: CASSHRGHTEAFF. CDR3 DNA: TGTGCCAGCAGCCACAGGGGGCACACTGAAGCTTTCTTT.

J is TRBJ1-2 and V is TRBV28, with 9 bases aligning to TRBD1. Germline values: CDR1 MDHEN, CDR2 SYDVKM. Trimming at V came to 6 bases and at J to 7 bases, leaving 6 bases not matched to a gene. This CDR3 has 13 residues. CDR3 nucleotides: TGTGCCAGCAGACTACAGGGGGCAATTGGCTACACCTTC. This gives the protein CASRLQGAIGYTF.

The chain combines TRBV3-1 (or the pseudogene TRBV3-2) with TRBJ1-4; the D gene is possibly TRBD1 (5 bases). The CDR3 runs 15 residues. Trimming left V 4 bases short and J 0 bases short, with 9 bases between. In germline, CDR1 is LGHDT, CDR2 YNNKEL (reference sequence). The CDR3 reads CASSLTGATNEKLFF. DNA for the CDR3: TGTGCCAGCAGCCTCACAGGTGCAACTAATGAAAAACTGTTTTTT.

This rearrangement joins TRBV7-2 to TRBJ1-3; D unclear. This CDR3 is built from 13 residues. V was clipped by 3 bases and J by 10 bases, with 13 bases between them. Germline V gives CDR1 SGHTA, CDR2 FQGNSA. Here the CDR3 reads CASSFNGRPTIYF. For the CDR3, the DNA is TGTGCCAGCAGCTTTAATGGGAGGCCAACCATATATTTT.

CDR3 in DNA: TGCGCCAGCAGCTTGAGTGGGCAGGGAGGGGCCAACGTCCTGACTTTC. Its protein is CASSLSGQGGANVLTF. The chain uses TRBV5-1 and TRBJ2-6, with a weak D call TRBD1 (5 bases). Trimming stripped 1 base from V and 4 bases from J, with 12 bases between. Per germline, CDR1 SGHRS and CDR2 YFSETQ. The CDR3 length is 16 residues.

The CDR3 nucleotides read TGCAGCGGTAACAGGAACACTGAAGCTTTCTTT. The encoded protein is CSGNRNTEAFF. This chain joins TRBV29-1 and TRBJ1-1; D gene uncertain. Germline-derived CDR1 and CDR2 are SQVTM and ANQGSEA. V was pared by 7 bases and J by 1 base, with 7 bases between. The CDR3 runs 11 residues.

The chain links TRBV4-3 to TRBJ1-5; 9 positions agree with TRBD1. The trim removed 4 bases at V and 2 bases at J, leaving 3 bases unmatched. Germline values: CDR1 LGHNA, CDR2 YSLEER. This CDR3 contains 15 residues. For the CDR3, the DNA is TGCGCCAGCAGCCTGGACAGGGGAGGCAATCAGCCCCAGCATTTT. It specifies CASSLDRGGNQPQHF.

The V call is TRBV5-1, the J call TRBJ2-2; TRBD1 matches at 7 bases. Per germline, CDR1 SGHRS and CDR2 YFSETQ. CDR3 size: 16 residues. Trimming at V came to 3 bases and at J to 9 bases, leaving 14 bases not matched to a gene. In DNA form, the CDR3 reads TGCGCCAGCAGCTCCCGACAGGGCGTTTCGGTCCGGGAGCTGTTTTTT. Residues: CASSSRQGVSVRELFF.

This chain connects TRBV5-1 to TRBJ1-1, with D perhaps matching TRBD1 (6 bases). CDR3 length: 13 amino acids. Between the trimmed V and J ends, which lost 4 bases and 5 bases, there was a span of 12 bases. Germline V CDR1 and CDR2: SGHRS, YFSETQ. The CDR3 DNA is TGCGCCAGCAGCCTACAGGGATTAACTGAAGCTTTCTTT. Its protein is CASSLQGLTEAFF.

V and J are TRBV5-1 and TRBJ1-2, with D tentatively TRBD1 (6 bases). The V gene's germline CDR1 is SGHRS and CDR2 YFSETQ. CDR3 length: 13 amino acids. The V and J ends lost 0 bases and 8 bases respectively, with 11 bases between them. CDR3 sequence reads: CASSLAPDRGYTF. The CDR3 bases are TGCGCCAGCAGCTTGGCACCCGACAGGGGCTACACCTTC.

The table lists this clone with a few counts. V usage is TRBV4-3 and J usage is TRBJ2-6; 8 nucleotides align to TRBD1. V lost 4 bases to trimming and J lost 0 bases; unmatched junction nucleotides: 11. The CDR3 has 19 amino acids. Germline V lookup: CDR1 LGHNA, CDR2 YSLEER. The CDR3 bases are TGCGCCAGCAGCCGACCCAAAGGACAGGGCCCCTCTGGGGCCAACGTCCTGACTTTC. Translated, it gives CASSRPKGQGPSGANVLTF.

The rearrangement uses TRBV28 and TRBJ2-2; 11 bases are shared with TRBD1. Per the germline V gene, CDR1 is MDHEN and CDR2 is SYDVKM. The CDR3 totals 18 residues. The ends lost 6 bases at V and 5 bases at J; junction bases unmatched: 14. The CDR3 DNA reads as TGTGCCAGCAGAAACCTAGGACAGGGGGCCGTTGGTACCGGGGAGCTGTTTTTT. Translation gives CASRNLGQGAVGTGELFF.

The rearrangement links TRBV3-1 (or the pseudogene TRBV3-2) to TRBJ1-1, with 9 bases matching TRBD1. V lost 2 bases, J lost 1 base, and 2 bases stayed unmatched. The CDR3 has 15 amino acids. Germline CDR1 and CDR2: LGHDT and YNNKEL (reference sequence). The CDR3 is CASSQPGQGNTEAFF. The CDR3 DNA sequence: TGTGCCAGCAGCCAACCGGGACAGGGGAACACTGAAGCTTTCTTT.

The V call is TRBV2, the J call TRBJ2-7; TRBD2 matches 10 bases. The V segment lost 3 bases and the J segment 6 bases; nucleotides outside the gene matches: 5. The CDR3 extends over 14 amino acids. The germline CDR1 and CDR2 sequences are SNHLY and FYNNEI. CDR3 DNA: TGTGCCAGCAGTGACCTGGCTAGCGGGGGCGAGCAGTACTTC. Translating it yields CASSDLASGGEQYF.

The J gene is TRBJ2-7, the V gene TRBV6-2 or TRBV6-3, with TRBD1 identical over 9 bases. With V trimmed by 2 bases and J by 3 bases, 2 bases remained unmatched. CDR1 and CDR2 from the germline V gene are MNHEY and SVGEGT. The CDR3 length is 14 residues. DNA of the CDR3: TGTGCCAGCAGTTACGGGGGACAGGGCTACGAGCAGTACTTC. This encodes CASSYGGQGYEQYF.

The J gene is TRBJ2-7, the V gene TRBV5-4; 8 nucleotides agree with TRBD1. From germline, CDR1 is SGHNT and CDR2 YYREEE (reference sequence). The CDR3 is made up of 13 amino acids. J was trimmed by 7 bases and V by 4 bases; bases with no gene match: 7. The CDR3 loop reads CASSPGQGGEQYF. The DNA for the CDR3 is TGTGCCAGCAGCCCCGGACAGGGCGGGGAGCAGTACTTC.

In its sample, this clone was seen once. The V gene is TRBV28, the J gene TRBJ2-7; D unresolved. Trimming pared 6 bases from V and 0 bases from J, leaving 15 bases between. In germline, CDR1 is MDHEN, CDR2 SYDVKM. CDR3 length equals 15 residues. The CDR3 is CASSPAPGSSYEQYF. The CDR3 coding sequence is TGTGCCAGCAGCCCCGCCCCCGGTTCCTCCTACGAGCAGTACTTC. The full variable domain, completed using reference TRBV28 and TRBJ2-7, is DVKVTQSSRYLVKRTGEKVFLECVQDMDHENMFWYRQDPGLGLRLIYFSYDVKMKEKGDIPEGYSVSREKKERFSLILESASTNQTSMYLCASSPAPGSSYEQYFGPGTRLTVT.

V usage is TRBV6-2 or TRBV6-3 and J usage is TRBJ1-6; tentatively, D is TRBD1 (5 bases). There are 15 residues in the CDR3. V shed 1 base and J shed 7 bases, with 11 bases lying between them. The germline gives CDR1 MNHEY, CDR2 SVGEGT. The CDR3 DNA follows: TGTGCCAGCAGTTACTTGGAGGGGATGAATTCACCCCTCCACTTT. Protein: CASSYLEGMNSPLHF.

This rearrangement joins TRBV4-3 to TRBJ1-4; TRBD1 matches 7 bases. This CDR3 contains 16 residues. V was pared by 1 base and J by 8 bases, with 10 bases of the junction left unmatched. CDR1 and CDR2 (germline): LGHNA, YSLEER. DNA for the CDR3: TGCGCCAGCAGCCAAGGGGTGCGTCAGGGGGACGAAAAACTGTTTTTT. Its protein product is CASSQGVRQGDEKLFF.

J is TRBJ1-5 and V is TRBV6-5; 10 bases map to TRBD1. CDR1 and CDR2 from the germline V gene are MNHEY and SVGAGI. V gave up 6 bases and J gave up 3 bases; unmatched junction bases: 2. CDR3 size: 14 residues. The CDR3: CASRGTGVNQPQHF. CDR3 nucleotide sequence: TGTGCCAGCAGAGGGACAGGGGTCAATCAGCCCCAGCATTTT.

This chain connects TRBV9 to TRBJ2-2, with a weak D call TRBD2 (6 bases). Trimming left V 4 bases short and J 4 bases short, with 14 bases between. This CDR3 has 15 amino acids. In germline, CDR1 is SGDLS, CDR2 YYNGEE. CDR3 bases: TGTGCCAGCAGCACGTATCACGGGGGCACCGGGGAGCTGTTTTTT. It encodes CASSTYHGGTGELFF.

V and J are TRBV11-1 and TRBJ2-5; maybe TRBD1 (6 bases). The CDR3 is made up of 16 amino acids. From germline, CDR1 is SGHAT and CDR2 FQDESV (reference sequence). Trimming removed 7 bases at V and 2 bases at J, with 20 bases between. CDR3 sequence (DNA): TGTGCCAGCACCCAACGCCAGGGGCAAGCTCAAGAGACCCAGTACTTC. Its protein product is CASTQRQGQAQETQYF.

The chain has TRBV11-3 and TRBJ2-5; TRBD1 agrees at 7 bases. From germline, CDR1 is SGHNT and CDR2 YENEEA. The ends lost 1 base at V and 4 bases at J; junction bases unmatched: 6. CDR3 length: 15 residues. The chain's CDR3 is CASSLGAGTVETQYF. DNA of the CDR3: TGTGCCAGCAGCTTAGGGGCCGGGACAGTAGAGACCCAGTACTTC. Looking up the rest from reference TRBV11-3 and TRBJ2-5 gives the full variable domain: EAGVVQSPRYKIIEKKQPVAFWCNPISGHNTLYWYLQNLGQGPELLIRYENEEAVDDSQLPKDRFSAERLKGVDSTLKIQPAELGDSAVYLCASSLGAGTVETQYFGPGTRLLVL.

The chain couples TRBV6-2 or TRBV6-3 to TRBJ2-7; possible D gene TRBD1, 6 bases. Germline CDR1 and CDR2: MNHEY and SVGEGT. V shed 5 bases and J shed 0 bases, with 17 bases lying between them. This CDR3 has 16 amino acids. The CDR3 bases are TGTGCCAGCAGTCCGCCGGGACAAGTTTTCTCCTACGAGCAGTACTTC. As protein: CASSPPGQVFSYEQYF.

The chain is built from TRBV9 and TRBJ1-6; 12 bases align to TRBD1. The CDR3 sequence is 15 residues long. The V gene end was trimmed by 3 bases and the J gene end by 9 bases; junction bases not matched to a gene: 4. CDR1 and CDR2 (germline): SGDLS, YYNGEE. CDR3 in amino acids: CASSEGTGGGSPLHF. CDR3 bases: TGTGCCAGCAGCGAGGGGACAGGGGGCGGTTCACCCCTCCACTTT.